This T cell receptor (beta chain) came from a study of blood T cell repertoires in COVID-19. Across the whole study: Collection of acute and convalescent COVID-19 samples took place in the United States, Italy and Spain. In each case, the material was cDNA or gDNA derived from T cells, B-cell-depleted T cells, or PBMCs.

The CDR3 is 12 residues long. Trimming took off 4 bases at V and 8 bases at J, with 11 bases between the two ends. Germline V gene data show CDR1 as MNHEY and CDR2 as SMNVEV (reference sequence). Under the authors' procedure: By means of reference gene primer amplification, nucleated cell counts were estimated. TCRdb's copy holds only in-frame clones and misses some; the assay was immunoSEQ multiplex PCR. V and J calls and clone size are given by that table; D and trimming were obtained from the DNA. The table records some 180,000 clones, approximately 85% of them present only once. The source is a woman in her sixties or seventies with acute or convalescent COVID-19. Sequenced sample: peripheral blood. V is TRBV27 and J is TRBJ2-5; D uncertain. CDR3 region: CASSSPRGTQYF. The CDR3 region has the DNA TGTGCCAGCAGTTCGCCGAGAGGTACCCAGTACTTC.